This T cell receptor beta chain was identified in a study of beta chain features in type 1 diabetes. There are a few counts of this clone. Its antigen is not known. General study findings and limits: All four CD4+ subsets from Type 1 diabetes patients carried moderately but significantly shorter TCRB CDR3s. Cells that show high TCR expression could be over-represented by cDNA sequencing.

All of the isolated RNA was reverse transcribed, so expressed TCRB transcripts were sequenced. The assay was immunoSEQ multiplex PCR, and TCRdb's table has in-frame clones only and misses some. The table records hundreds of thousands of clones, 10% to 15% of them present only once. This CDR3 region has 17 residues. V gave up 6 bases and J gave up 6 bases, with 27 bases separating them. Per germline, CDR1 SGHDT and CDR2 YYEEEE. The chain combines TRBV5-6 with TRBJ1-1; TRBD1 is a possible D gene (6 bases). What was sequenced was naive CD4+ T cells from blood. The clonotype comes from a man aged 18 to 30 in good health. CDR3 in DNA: TGTGCCAGCACCCTGCTTGACTGGGGGCGGAGGTTACCTGAAGCTTTCTTT. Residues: CASTLLDWGRRLPEAFF.